The 18 T cell receptor beta chains in this list originate from one sample, sequenced in a study of T cell changes during pregnancy in multiple sclerosis. Repertoires were generated with immunoSEQ multiplex PCR, while TCRdb's copy carries only in-frame clones and drops some. This table holds about 43,000 clones, almost 90% found once. Sequenced here: peripheral blood, sampled in the second trimester of pregnancy. Receptors originate from a female donor in good health, enrolled as a control in a pregnancy study.

This chain uses TRBV6-5 with TRBJ1-2; D might be TRBD1 (5 bases). The CDR3 has 12 residues. Germline values: CDR1 MNHEY, CDR2 SVGAGI. V was shortened by 4 bases and J by 2 bases, with 5 bases between the two germline ends. CDR3 amino acids: CASSSGNYGYTF. The CDR3 DNA follows: TGTGCCAGCAGTTCAGGGAACTATGGCTACACCTTC.

This clone was observed once. This chain uses TRBV7-9 with TRBJ1-2, with D uncertain. Germline values: CDR1 SEHNR, CDR2 FQNEAQ (reference sequence). Trimming shortened V by 8 bases and J by 2 bases, and 15 bases separated the two germline ends. The CDR3 has 14 residues. The CDR3 DNA follows: TGTGCCAGCCGTCAGAGGGAGGCCAACTATGGCTACACCTTC. Its protein is CASRQREANYGYTF.

The chain links TRBV30 to TRBJ1-1; 9 bases agree with TRBD1. V was clipped by 3 bases and J by 0 bases; unmatched bases: 2. Germline CDR1 reads GTSNPN; CDR2 reads SVGIG (reference sequence). The length of the CDR3 is 14 residues. The CDR3 DNA reads TGTGCCTGGAGCGGGACAGGGATGAACACTGAAGCTTTCTTT. Translating gives CAWSGTGMNTEAFF.

V is TRBV9 and J is TRBJ2-3, with TRBD1 matching over 7 bases. The CDR3 loop spans 15 amino acids. Trimming removed 3 bases from V and 0 bases from J; junction bases left unmatched: 4. The germline V gene has CDR1 SGDLS and CDR2 YYNGEE. The CDR3 bases are TGTGCCAGCAGCGGGGGGACAGCTAGCACAGATACGCAGTATTTT. It translates to CASSGGTASTDTQYF.

The rearrangement links TRBV5-6 to TRBJ2-7, with 10 bases identical to TRBD1. The junction had 2 bases not matched to a gene; V was cut back by 0 bases and J by 2 bases. The CDR3 has 15 residues. In germline, CDR1 is SGHDT, CDR2 YYEEEE. The CDR3 nucleotides read TGTGCCAGCAGCTTGGGGGGGACAGGGGCCTACGAGCAGTACTTC. Its protein is CASSLGGTGAYEQYF.

The chain has TRBV5-1 and TRBJ1-2; D unresolved. Trimming cost V 3 bases and J 7 bases, with 16 bases left between them. CDR1 SGHRS and CDR2 YFSETQ come from the germline V gene. The CDR3 extends over 14 amino acids. The CDR3 is CASSSAGFGSGYTF. The CDR3 DNA reads TGCGCCAGCAGCTCGGCGGGGTTTGGGTCTGGCTACACCTTC.

The rearrangement links TRBV10-3 to TRBJ1-1; a possible D gene is TRBD1 (5 bases). Germline values: CDR1 ENHRY, CDR2 SYGVKD. This CDR3 spans 14 amino acids. V dropped 7 bases and J dropped 1 base, with 13 bases sitting between them. The CDR3 DNA reads TGTGCCATCACAAGAGGGGAGGGGAACACTGAAGCTTTCTTT. It translates to CAITRGEGNTEAFF.

The chain links TRBV7-6 to TRBJ1-3, with TRBD1 as a possible D gene (5 bases). The V and J ends lost 1 base and 0 bases respectively, with 10 bases between them. Germline loops: CDR1 SGHVS, CDR2 FNYEAQ. CDR3 size: 16 residues. DNA of the CDR3: TGTGCCAGCAGCTTAGGGGGACTGAACTCTGGAAACACCATATATTTT. Translation: CASSLGGLNSGNTIYF. The full variable domain, completed using reference TRBV7-6 and TRBJ1-3, is GAGVSQSPRYKVTKRGQDVALRCDPISGHVSLYWYRQALGQGPEFLTYFNYEAQQDKSGLPNDRFSAERPEGSISTLTIQRTEQRDSAMYRCASSLGGLNSGNTIYFGEGSWLTVV.

V gene TRBV18 combines with J gene TRBJ2-1; D perhaps matches TRBD1 (5 bases). Trimming took off 5 bases at V and 3 bases at J, with 11 bases between the two ends. The germline V gene encodes CDR1 KGHSH and CDR2 LQKENI. The length of the CDR3 is 14 residues. In DNA form, the CDR3 reads TGTGCCAGCTCATCAACGACAGTCTACAATGAGCAGTTCTTC. Translation gives CASSSTTVYNEQFF.

The V and J genes are TRBV7-9 and TRBJ1-1; D might be TRBD1 (6 bases). There are 17 residues in the CDR3. V was trimmed by 4 bases and J by 1 base, leaving 19 bases between them. Germline CDR1 is SEHNR and CDR2 is FQNEAQ (reference sequence). CDR3 region: CASSSGQTSLSNTEAFF. In nucleotides, the CDR3 is TGTGCCAGCAGCTCAGGACAGACCTCCTTATCGAACACTGAAGCTTTCTTT.

This chain links TRBV30 with TRBJ2-5, with TRBD2 identical over 11 bases. Germline assignment: CDR1 GTSNPN and CDR2 SVGIG (reference sequence). The ends lost 1 base at V and 5 bases at J; junction bases unmatched: 6. The CDR3 extends over 15 amino acids. CDR3 nucleotide sequence: TGTGCCTGGAGTGGTGGGACTAGCGGAACGGAGACCCAGTACTTC. This encodes CAWSGGTSGTETQYF.

With regard to this clone: This CDR3 is also generated by other DNA sequences in the sample. The chain recombines TRBV11-3 with TRBJ2-3; perhaps TRBD2 as D (5 bases). This CDR3 region has 12 residues. CDR1 and CDR2 from the germline V gene are SGHNT and YENEEA. Trimming cost V 5 bases and J 4 bases, with 7 bases left between them. The CDR3: CASSPAADTQYF. The DNA of the CDR3 is TGTGCCAGCAGCCCAGCGGCAGATACGCAGTATTTT.

The chain is built from TRBV6-1 and TRBJ2-3; 7 bases line up with TRBD2. V lost 4 bases and J lost 5; bases outside the gene matches: 3. There are 13 residues in the CDR3. From germline, CDR1 is MNHNS and CDR2 SASEGT. The CDR3 bases are TGTGCCAGCAGTGGGGCTAGCGGAGATACGCAGTATTTT. This codes for CASSGASGDTQYF.

The genes are TRBV6-5 and TRBJ1-5; weak D call: TRBD1 (6 bases). Trimming removed 6 bases at V and 4 bases at J, with 10 bases between. This CDR3 spans 13 amino acids. The germline gives CDR1 MNHEY, CDR2 SVGAGI. For the CDR3, the DNA is TGTGCCAGCAGGCTACAGGGAAATCAGCCCCAGCATTTT. The encoded protein is CASRLQGNQPQHF.

The rearrangement uses TRBV18 and TRBJ1-1; D may be TRBD1 (6 bases). Trimming cost V 4 bases and J 2 bases, with 8 bases left between them. The germline gives CDR1 KGHSH, CDR2 LQKENI. This CDR3 is 13 amino acids long. CDR3 loop: CASSLQGNTEAFF. The CDR3 nucleotides are TGTGCCAGCTCACTACAGGGAAACACTGAAGCTTTCTTT.

The chain has TRBV27 and TRBJ2-2; D is possibly TRBD1 (5 bases). Per the germline V gene, CDR1 is MNHEY and CDR2 is SMNVEV (reference sequence). V lost 3 bases, J lost 2 bases, and 16 bases lay in between. This CDR3 is built from 17 residues. CDR3 bases: TGTGCCAGCAGTTTCAAACAGGTTCCCCTCAACACCGGGGAGCTGTTTTTT. Its translation is CASSFKQVPLNTGELFF.

The V call is TRBV7-9, the J call TRBJ2-2, with D tentatively TRBD2 (7 bases). Germline CDR1 SEHNR, CDR2 FQNEAQ (reference sequence). V was clipped by 5 bases and J by 4 bases, with 17 bases between them. CDR3 length: 16 residues. CDR3 DNA sequence: TGTGCCAGCAGCCCAGTAACGGGGGGCCTCACCGGGGAGCTGTTTTTT. This encodes CASSPVTGGLTGELFF.

DNA of the CDR3: TGCGCCAGCAGCCAAGCGCGGGGGACTGGCTATGGCTACACCTTC. Amino acid sequence: CASSQARGTGYGYTF. J is TRBJ1-2 and V is TRBV4-3; D possibly corresponds to TRBD1 (5 bases). This CDR3 contains 15 residues. The germline V and J ends were trimmed by 1 base and 4 bases, with 13 bases remaining between them. Per the germline V gene, CDR1 is LGHNA and CDR2 is YSLEER.